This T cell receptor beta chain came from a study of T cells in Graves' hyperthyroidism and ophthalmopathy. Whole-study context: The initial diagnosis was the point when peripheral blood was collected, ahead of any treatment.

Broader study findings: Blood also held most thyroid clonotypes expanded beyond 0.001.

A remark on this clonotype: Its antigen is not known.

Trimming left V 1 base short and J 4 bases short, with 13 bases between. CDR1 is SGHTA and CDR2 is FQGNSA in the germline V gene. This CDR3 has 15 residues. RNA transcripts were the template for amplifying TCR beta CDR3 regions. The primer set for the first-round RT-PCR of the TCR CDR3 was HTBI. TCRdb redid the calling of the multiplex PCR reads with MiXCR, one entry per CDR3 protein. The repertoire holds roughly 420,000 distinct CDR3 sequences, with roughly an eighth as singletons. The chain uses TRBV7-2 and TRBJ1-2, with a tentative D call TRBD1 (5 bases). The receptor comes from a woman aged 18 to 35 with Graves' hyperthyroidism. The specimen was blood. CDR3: CASSLEVGPGYGYTF. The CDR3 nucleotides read TGTGCCAGCAGCTTAGAAGTGGGGCCAGGCTATGGCTACACCTTC.